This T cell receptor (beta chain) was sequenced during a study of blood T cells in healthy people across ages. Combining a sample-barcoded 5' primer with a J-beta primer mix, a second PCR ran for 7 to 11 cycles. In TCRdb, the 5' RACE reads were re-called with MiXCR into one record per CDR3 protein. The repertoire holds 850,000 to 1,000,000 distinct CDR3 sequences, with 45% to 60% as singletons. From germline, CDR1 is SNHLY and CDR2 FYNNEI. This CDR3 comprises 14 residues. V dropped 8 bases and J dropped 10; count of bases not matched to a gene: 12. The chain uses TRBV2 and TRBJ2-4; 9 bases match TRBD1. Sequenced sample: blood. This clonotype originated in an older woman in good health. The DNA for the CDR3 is TGTGCCAGCGCTGGGGGACAGGGTAATTGGATTCAGTACTTC. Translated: CASAGGQGNWIQYF.